These 26 T cell receptor beta chains share one sample of origin, sequenced in a study of T cells after yellow fever vaccination. TCRdb re-called the 5' RACE reads through MiXCR, storing one row per CDR3 protein. The sample lists around 110,000 distinct CDR3 sequences, 8.4% occurring once. The input for sequencing was CD8+ T cells sorted from PBMCs, taken 45 days after the yellow fever booster vaccination. The receptors shown here come from a man younger than 40 who received the YFV17D yellow fever vaccine.

Many counts were recorded for this clonotype. The J gene is TRBJ2-2, the V gene TRBV4-2, with 10 bases fitting TRBD2. V dropped 0 bases and J dropped 7; count of bases not matched to a gene: 2. Per the germline V gene, CDR1 is LGHNA and CDR2 is YNFKEQ. This CDR3 has 15 residues. This CDR3 is CASSQDLAGVGELFF. In DNA, the CDR3 is TGTGCCAGCAGCCAAGATCTAGCGGGAGTCGGGGAGCTGTTTTTT.

The chain is built from TRBV20-1 and TRBJ2-1, with 11 bases fitting TRBD2. Per the germline V gene, CDR1 is DFQATT and CDR2 is SNEGSKA (reference sequence). The V gene end was trimmed by 6 bases and the J gene end by 3 bases; junction bases not matched to a gene: 7. The CDR3 covers 15 residues. The CDR3, as DNA: TGCAGTGCACGGACTAGCGGGTATAACTACAATGAGCAGTTCTTC. This codes for CSARTSGYNYNEQFF.

This clonotype was seen at least ten times. The chain couples TRBV7-9 to TRBJ1-2; a weak D match, TRBD1 (5 bases). This CDR3 region has 13 residues. Trimming took 3 bases from V and 4 from J, leaving 9 bases between them. Per the germline V gene, CDR1 is SEHNR and CDR2 is FQNEAQ (reference sequence). DNA of the CDR3: TGTGCCAGCAGCTTCGACAGCTTCTATGGCTACACCTTC. Encoded protein: CASSFDSFYGYTF.

V is TRBV6-5 and J is TRBJ2-7; no firm D call. The CDR3 has 14 amino acids. With 2 bases removed from V and 7 bases from J, the gap between germline ends came to 15 bases. Per the germline V gene, CDR1 is MNHEY and CDR2 is SVGAGI. The CDR3 sequence is CASSYNTGLGEQYF. The CDR3 DNA reads TGTGCCAGCAGTTACAACACCGGGTTGGGGGAGCAGTACTTC.

This clonotype was counted many times. This rearrangement joins TRBV5-6 to TRBJ2-1, with D unclear. The CDR3 sequence is 14 residues long. Germline V CDR1 and CDR2: SGHDT, YYEEEE. Trimming removed 4 bases from V and 6 bases from J, with 14 bases in between. The CDR3 DNA sequence: TGTGCCAGCAGCCATGACCCTTTGGGCAATGAGCAGTTCTTC. It is translated as CASSHDPLGNEQFF.

On this clonotype: A read error is possible here, since a much larger clone lies one base away. This chain links TRBV25-1 with TRBJ2-1; D not resolved. The CDR3 contains 11 residues. V was cut by 5 bases and J by 6 bases, with 5 bases left in between. Germline V CDR1 and CDR2: MGHDK, SYGVNS. The DNA for the CDR3 is TGTGCCAGCAGTAACGGCAATGAGCAGTTCTTC. This encodes CASSNGNEQFF.

This clonotype was found a few times. This rearrangement joins TRBV10-3 to TRBJ2-7; 15 nucleotides line up with TRBD2. From germline, CDR1 is ENHRY and CDR2 SYGVKD. V shed 7 bases and J 2 bases; nucleotides not matched to a gene: 6. The CDR3 spans 16 residues. This chain's CDR3 is CAITRTSGRAAYEQYF. The CDR3 nucleotides read TGTGCCATCACCCGGACTAGCGGGAGGGCCGCCTACGAGCAGTACTTC.

A remark on this clonotype: This may stem from a read error, because a much larger clone lies one nucleotide away. This chain connects TRBV6-2 or TRBV6-3 to TRBJ2-7, with TRBD2 matching 7 bases. Germline V gene lookup returns CDR1 MNHEY and CDR2 SVGEGT. The CDR3 contains 14 residues. The CDR3 region has the DNA TGTGCCAGCTCGGGGCCGAGCGGGGTCTACGCGCAGTACTTC. This encodes CASSGPSGVYAQYF.

Many counts were recorded for this clonotype. This chain uses TRBV4-3 with TRBJ2-7; TRBD1 aligns across 9 bases. The CDR3 is 17 amino acids. The V gene end was trimmed by 0 bases and the J gene end by 3 bases; junction bases not matched to a gene: 9. CDR1 is LGHNA, CDR2 YSLEER, per germline. The CDR3 protein is CASSQDATGTGNYEQYF. For the CDR3, the DNA is TGCGCCAGCAGCCAAGATGCAACAGGGACAGGGAACTACGAGCAGTACTTC.

This clonotype was seen repeatedly, ten times or more. The chain has TRBV12-3 or TRBV12-4 and TRBJ2-5; weak D call: TRBD1 (6 bases). V lost 2 bases and J 2 bases, leaving 9 bases between the germline ends. CDR3 length: 14 residues. The CDR3 nucleotides are TGTGCCAGCAGTTTAACAGGGCGGCAAGAGACCCAGTACTTC. It yields the protein CASSLTGRQETQYF.

This clonotype was observed many times. This rearrangement joins TRBV11-2 to TRBJ1-5, with D maybe TRBD1 (5 bases). The V end lost 3 bases, the J end lost 6 bases, and 12 bases lay between the germline ends. This CDR3 region has 14 residues. CDR1 SGHAT and CDR2 FQNNGV come from the germline V gene. The CDR3 DNA sequence: TGTGCCAGCAGCTTGGCCCAGGGAGCTCAGCCCCAGCATTTT. Amino acids: CASSLAQGAQPQHF. The variable domain in full, with the rest retrieved from reference TRBV11-2 and TRBJ1-5, is EAGVAQSPRYKIIEKRQSVAFWCNPISGHATLYWYQQILGQGPKLLIQFQNNGVVDDSQLPKDRFSAERLKGVDSTLKIQPAKLEDSAVYLCASSLAQGAQPQHFGDGTRLSIL.

This clonotype was counted at least ten times. The rearrangement uses TRBV10-2 and TRBJ2-7, with TRBD2 identical over 7 bases. This CDR3 comprises 12 residues. V shed 7 bases and J 6 bases; nucleotides not matched to a gene: 6. Germline V CDR1 and CDR2: WSHSY, SAAADI. The CDR3 loop is CASNAGAAEQYF. CDR3 nucleotide sequence: TGCGCCAGCAATGCGGGAGCAGCCGAGCAGTACTTC.

This clonotype was seen at least ten times. The V and J genes are TRBV15 and TRBJ2-1; D is ambiguous. Trimming shortened V by 3 bases and J by 7 bases, and 13 bases separated the two germline ends. The CDR3 is 14 amino acids. The germline gives CDR1 LNHNV, CDR2 YYDKDF (reference sequence). In nucleotides, the CDR3 is TGTGCCACCAGCAGGTTACCGGACGGTAATGAGCAGTTCTTC. It encodes CATSRLPDGNEQFF. Using reference TRBV15 and TRBJ2-1 for the parts outside the CDR3, the full variable domain is DAMVIQNPRYQVTQFGKPVTLSCSQTLNHNVMYWYQQKSSQAPKLLFHYYDKDFNNEADTPDNFQSRRPNTSFCFLDIRSPGLGDTAMYLCATSRLPDGNEQFFGPGTRLTVL.

This clonotype appeared many times. The V call is TRBV29-1, the J call TRBJ2-1; D gene unclear. The CDR3 runs 10 residues. CDR1 and CDR2 (germline): SQVTM, ANQGSEA. The germline V and J ends were trimmed by 4 bases and 9 bases, with 7 bases remaining between them. This chain's CDR3 is CSVVHTEQFF. CDR3 coding DNA: TGCAGCGTTGTGCATACTGAGCAGTTCTTC.

The chain is built from TRBV7-3 and TRBJ2-7, with no clear D. The CDR3 is 13 amino acids. V was shortened by 4 bases and J by 2 bases, with 9 bases between the two germline ends. CDR1 SGHTA and CDR2 FQGTGA come from the germline V gene. The CDR3 bases are TGTGCCAGCAGCTCCCCCCCCGCCTACGAGCAGTACTTC. Its protein is CASSSPPAYEQYF. The entire variable domain, with the rest obtained from reference TRBV7-3 and TRBJ2-7, is as follows: GAGVSQTPSNKVTEKGKYVELRCDPISGHTALYWYRQSLGQGPEFLIYFQGTGAADDSGLPNDRFFAVRPEGSVSTLKIQRTERGDSAVYLCASSSPPAYEQYFGPGTRLTVT.

This clonotype came up once. This chain connects TRBV7-9 to TRBJ2-1, with 12 nucleotides matching TRBD2. CDR3 length: 15 residues. Trimming removed 8 bases from V and 6 bases from J; junction bases left unmatched: 8. The germline gives CDR1 SEHNR, CDR2 FQNEAQ (reference sequence). This chain's CDR3 is CASSLAGGRPNEQFF. CDR3 in DNA: TGTGCCAGCTCCCTAGCGGGAGGGAGACCCAATGAGCAGTTCTTC.

This sequence joins TRBV3-1 and TRBJ2-1; a possible D gene is TRBD2 (5 bases). Germline loops: CDR1 LGHDT, CDR2 YNNKEL (reference sequence). V lost 0 bases and J 6 bases, leaving 9 bases between the germline ends. CDR3 size: 14 residues. The CDR3 sequence is CASSQDRRSNEQFF. DNA for the CDR3: TGTGCCAGCAGCCAAGATCGGAGGAGCAATGAGCAGTTCTTC.

About this clonotype: This clone may be a read error of a much larger clone one base away. The chain joins TRBV20-1 to TRBJ2-7; a weak D match, TRBD2 (6 bases). CDR1 and CDR2 (germline): DFQATT, SNEGSKA (reference sequence). Trimming removed 3 bases from V and 4 bases from J, with 16 bases in between. There are 14 residues in the CDR3. CDR3 sequence reads: CSASQPEGGYEQYF. Written as DNA, the CDR3 is TGCAGTGCTAGTCAGCCGGAGGGAGGATACGAGCAGTACTTC.

This clonotype showed up many times. The chain carries TRBV4-1 and TRBJ2-3; 9 bases map to TRBD1. The V segment lost 3 bases and the J segment 3 bases; nucleotides outside the gene matches: 7. The CDR3 has 16 residues. Germline assignment: CDR1 MGHRA and CDR2 YSYEKL. DNA for the CDR3: TGCGCCAGCAGCCAGGCCTACAGGGGGCATACAGATACGCAGTATTTT. Its translation: CASSQAYRGHTDTQYF.

This clonotype was seen ten or more times. The rearrangement joins TRBV7-2 to TRBJ2-1; D assignment may be TRBD1 or TRBD2 (6 bases each). The germline V and J ends were trimmed by 1 base and 5 bases, with 15 bases remaining between them. The V gene's germline CDR1 is SGHTA and CDR2 FQGNSA. The CDR3 spans 16 residues. DNA of the CDR3: TGTGCCAGCAGCTTAGTCGTGGGCGGGGACAACAATGAGCAGTTCTTC. It encodes CASSLVVGGDNNEQFF.

This clonotype was seen only a few times. J is TRBJ2-7 and V is TRBV12-5; D is perhaps TRBD2 (6 bases). CDR1 is LGHNT and CDR2 is FRNRAP in the germline V gene. The CDR3 spans 16 residues. Trimming pared 7 bases from V and 2 bases from J, leaving 21 bases between. The DNA of the CDR3 is TGTGCTAGTGCCAACGCCCCCTCCATAGCGGCCTACGAGCAGTACTTC. This encodes CASANAPSIAAYEQYF.

This clonotype was detected ten times or more. This chain links TRBV20-1 with TRBJ2-1; 8 bases map to TRBD2. The CDR3 is made up of 17 amino acids. V gave up 0 bases and J gave up 1 base; unmatched junction bases: 8. CDR1 is DFQATT, CDR2 SNEGSKA, per germline (reference sequence). The CDR3 coding sequence is TGCAGTGCTAGAGATCGGGATAGCGGGGATTCCTACAATGAGCAGTTCTTC. Its protein is CSARDRDSGDSYNEQFF.

This clonotype was seen ten or more times. J is TRBJ2-7 and V is TRBV7-2; no definite D call. With 0 bases removed from V and 7 bases from J, the gap between germline ends came to 13 bases. Per the germline V gene, CDR1 is SGHTA and CDR2 is FQGNSA. The CDR3 has 14 residues. The CDR3 bases are TGTGCCAGCAGCTTAGCGCTCCCTCTTTTGGAGCAGTACTTC. Encoded protein: CASSLALPLLEQYF.

This clonotype showed up many times. The rearrangement links TRBV6-2 or TRBV6-3 to TRBJ2-1; 8 nucleotides line up with TRBD2. J lost 5 bases, V lost 5 bases, and 11 bases had no gene match. The CDR3 spans 16 residues. CDR1 MNHEY and CDR2 SVGEGT come from the germline V gene. The CDR3 protein is CASSLPRTSGDNEQFF. Written as DNA, the CDR3 is TGTGCCAGCAGTCTTCCTCGTACTAGCGGTGACAATGAGCAGTTCTTC.

About this clonotype itself: An end of the junction does not agree with germline; a read error may underlie this. V is TRBV7-7 and J is TRBJ2-5, with TRBD1 matching 7 bases. From germline, CDR1 is SSHAT and CDR2 FNYEAQ (reference sequence). The CDR3 runs 14 residues. CDR3 sequence reads: CASSRDRVEETQYF. The CDR3 DNA is TGTGCTAGCAGCCGTGACAGGGTCGAGGAGACCCAGTACTTC.

V is TRBV30 and J is TRBJ2-5; 9 nucleotides line up with TRBD2. Germline V gene sequence: CDR1 GTSNPN, CDR2 SVGIG (reference sequence). This CDR3 comprises 17 residues. V shed 3 bases and J 3 bases; nucleotides not matched to a gene: 14. Here the CDR3 DNA reads TGTGCCTGGAGCCCCAGGGAGACTAGCGGAGATAAAGAGACCCAGTACTTC. It codes for CAWSPRETSGDKETQYF. Full variable domain (rest looked up from reference TRBV30 and TRBJ2-5): SQTIHQWPATLVQPVGSPLSLECTVEGTSNPNLYWYRQAAGRGLQLLFYSVGIGQISSEVPQNLSASRPQDRQFILSSKKLLLSDSGFYLCAWSPRETSGDKETQYFGPGTRLLVL.